These T cell receptor beta chains were read from a single sample in a study of beta chain features in type 1 diabetes. Some clones are missing from TCRdb's copy, which holds only in-frame ones; the method was immunoSEQ multiplex PCR. Of approximately 400,000 clones detected, around 15% appear once; the ten largest clones hold roughly 0.017%. The sequenced sample consisted of naive CD4+ T cells from blood. These receptors were collected from a woman between 18 and 30 years old in good health. Each CDR3 is given without its conserved first and last residue.

v_gene	j_gene	CDR3aa
TRBV19	TRBJ2-7	ASRGTGSYEQY
TRBV7-8	TRBJ1-3	ASSPSTVRGNTIY
TRBV30	TRBJ1-2	AWTYTSGGYT
TRBV28	TRBJ2-4	ASTGQGENIQY
TRBV11-2	TRBJ2-7	ASSLDTAYEQY
TRBV5-1	TRBJ2-7	ASSLEHEQY
TRBV7-9	TRBJ2-1	ASSLEAGRSSYNEQF
TRBV9	TRBJ2-1	ASSVVTGKNNEQF
TRBV29-1	TRBJ2-7	SVDSGWNEQY
TRBV30	TRBJ2-6	AWRLSGRGFTGANVLT
TRBV4-3	TRBJ1-1	ASSRAGVNTEAF
TRBV6-5	TRBJ2-2	ASSYVNRGRAGELF
TRBV5-1	TRBJ1-2	ASSFRGYT
TRBV28	TRBJ2-6	ASSRTRGGGAPGANVLT
TRBV5-6	TRBJ2-2	ASWTSGRTTGELF
TRBV9	TRBJ2-3	ASSSGISTDTQY
TRBV16	TRBJ2-7	ASSQSRSGWTHEQY
TRBV11-2	TRBJ2-5	ASRLVRETQY
TRBV28	TRBJ2-1	ASSYHSLEQHNEQF
TRBV29-1	TRBJ2-1	SVGWRAGGGGEQF
TRBV28	TRBJ2-1	ASSLRASIGNEQF
TRBV5-4	TRBJ2-7	ASSLRRQYYEQY
TRBV29-1	TRBJ2-7	SVRTEIYEQY
TRBV5-1	TRBJ1-2	ASSLRTGNPYYGYT